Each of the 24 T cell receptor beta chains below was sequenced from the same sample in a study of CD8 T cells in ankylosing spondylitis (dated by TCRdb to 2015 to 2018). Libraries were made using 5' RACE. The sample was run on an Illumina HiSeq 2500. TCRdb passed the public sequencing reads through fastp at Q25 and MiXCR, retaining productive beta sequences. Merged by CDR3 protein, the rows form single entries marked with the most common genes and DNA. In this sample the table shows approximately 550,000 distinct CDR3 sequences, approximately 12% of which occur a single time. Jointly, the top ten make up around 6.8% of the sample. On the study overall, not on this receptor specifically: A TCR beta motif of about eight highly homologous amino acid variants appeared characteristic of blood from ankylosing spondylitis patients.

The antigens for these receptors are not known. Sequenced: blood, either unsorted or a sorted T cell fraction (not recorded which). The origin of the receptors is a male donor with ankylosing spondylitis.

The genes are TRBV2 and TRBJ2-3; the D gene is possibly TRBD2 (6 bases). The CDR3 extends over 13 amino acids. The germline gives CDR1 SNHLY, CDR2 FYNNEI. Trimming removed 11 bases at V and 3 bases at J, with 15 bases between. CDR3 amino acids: CAGLQRGTDTQYF. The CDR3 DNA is TGTGCCGGACTACAGCGAGGGACAGATACGCAGTATTTT.

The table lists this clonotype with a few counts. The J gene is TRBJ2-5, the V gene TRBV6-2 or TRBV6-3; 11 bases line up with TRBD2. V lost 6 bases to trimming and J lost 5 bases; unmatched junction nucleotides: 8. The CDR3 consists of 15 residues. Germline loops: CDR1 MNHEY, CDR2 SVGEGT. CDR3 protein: CASSTLAGAWETQYF. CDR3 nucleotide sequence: TGTGCCAGCAGCACACTAGCGGGAGCTTGGGAGACCCAGTACTTC.

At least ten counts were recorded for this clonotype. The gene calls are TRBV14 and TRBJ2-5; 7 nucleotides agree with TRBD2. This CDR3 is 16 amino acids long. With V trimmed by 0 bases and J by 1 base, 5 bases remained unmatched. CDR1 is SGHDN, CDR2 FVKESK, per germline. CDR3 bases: TGTGCCAGCAGCCAAGATCGGTGGGGGGGCCAAGAGACCCAGTACTTC. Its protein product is CASSQDRWGGQETQYF.

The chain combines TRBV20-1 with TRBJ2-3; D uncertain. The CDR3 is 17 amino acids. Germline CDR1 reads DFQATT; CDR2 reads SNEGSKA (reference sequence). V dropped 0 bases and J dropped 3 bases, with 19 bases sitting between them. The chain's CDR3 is CSARDPGVVRVTDTQYF. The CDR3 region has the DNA TGCAGTGCTAGAGATCCTGGGGTGGTACGGGTTACAGATACGCAGTATTTT.

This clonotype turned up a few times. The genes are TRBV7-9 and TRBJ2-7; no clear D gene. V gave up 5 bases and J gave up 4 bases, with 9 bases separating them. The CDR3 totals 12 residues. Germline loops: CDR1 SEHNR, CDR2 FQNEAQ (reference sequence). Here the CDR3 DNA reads TGTGCCAGCAGCGAAGCGACATACGAGCAGTACTTC. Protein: CASSEATYEQYF.

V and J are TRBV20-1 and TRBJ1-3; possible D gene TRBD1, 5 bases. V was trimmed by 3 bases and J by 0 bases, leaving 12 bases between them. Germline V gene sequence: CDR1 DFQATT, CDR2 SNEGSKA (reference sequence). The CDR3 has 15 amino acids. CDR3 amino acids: CSASRDGNSGNTIYF. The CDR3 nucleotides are TGCAGTGCTAGCCGGGACGGGAACTCTGGAAACACCATATATTTT.

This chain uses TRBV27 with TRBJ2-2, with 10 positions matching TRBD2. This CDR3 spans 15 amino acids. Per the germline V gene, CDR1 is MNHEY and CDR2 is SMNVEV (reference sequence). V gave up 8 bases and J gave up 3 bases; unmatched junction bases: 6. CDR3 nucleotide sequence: TGTGCCAGCCAGGGTAGCGGGAGGTACACCGGGGAGCTGTTTTTT. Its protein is CASQGSGRYTGELFF.

The CDR3 region has the DNA TGTGCCAGCAGCTTAGAAGGCCCGGTGGACACCATATATTTT. It yields the protein CASSLEGPVDTIYF. The chain combines TRBV7-2 with TRBJ1-3; D unclear. Germline values: CDR1 SGHTA, CDR2 FQGNSA. The CDR3 has 14 amino acids. V was pared by 1 base and J by 8 bases, with 12 bases between.

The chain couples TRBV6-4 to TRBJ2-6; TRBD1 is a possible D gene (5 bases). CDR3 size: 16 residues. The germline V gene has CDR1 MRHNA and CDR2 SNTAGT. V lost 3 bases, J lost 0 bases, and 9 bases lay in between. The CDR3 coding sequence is TGTGCCAGCAGTGAGGGGCAGGTCTCTGGGGCCAACGTCCTGACTTTC. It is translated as CASSEGQVSGANVLTF.

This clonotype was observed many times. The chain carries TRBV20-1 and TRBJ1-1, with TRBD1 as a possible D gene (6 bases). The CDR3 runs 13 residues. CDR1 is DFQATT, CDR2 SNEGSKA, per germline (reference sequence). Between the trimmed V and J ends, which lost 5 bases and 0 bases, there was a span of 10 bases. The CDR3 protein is CSALGHMNTEAFF. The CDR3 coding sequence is TGCAGTGCTTTGGGACATATGAACACTGAAGCTTTCTTT.

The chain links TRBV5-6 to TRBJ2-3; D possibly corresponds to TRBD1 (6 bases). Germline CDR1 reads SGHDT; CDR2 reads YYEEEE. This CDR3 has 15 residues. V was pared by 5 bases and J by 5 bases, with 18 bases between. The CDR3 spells CASRSAWQGRDTQYF. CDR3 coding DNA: TGTGCCAGCAGGTCCGCGTGGCAGGGGAGAGATACGCAGTATTTT. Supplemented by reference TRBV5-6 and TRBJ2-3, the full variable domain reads DAGVTQSPTHLIKTRGQQVTLRCSPKSGHDTVSWYQQALGQGPQFIFQYYEEEERQRGNFPDRFSGHQFPNYSSELNVNALLLGDSALYLCASRSAWQGRDTQYFGPGTRLTVL.

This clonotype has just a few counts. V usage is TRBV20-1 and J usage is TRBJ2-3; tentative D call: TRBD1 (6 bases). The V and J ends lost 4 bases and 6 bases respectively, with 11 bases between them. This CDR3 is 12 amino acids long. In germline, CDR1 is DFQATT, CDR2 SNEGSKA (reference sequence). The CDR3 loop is CSAKGGGDTQYF. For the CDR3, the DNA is TGCAGTGCTAAAGGGGGTGGGGATACGCAGTATTTT.

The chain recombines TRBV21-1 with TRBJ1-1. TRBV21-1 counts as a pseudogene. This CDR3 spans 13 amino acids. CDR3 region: CASSKKYRTEAFF. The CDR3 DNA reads TGTGCCAGCAGCAAGAAGTATCGCACTGAAGCTTTCTTT.

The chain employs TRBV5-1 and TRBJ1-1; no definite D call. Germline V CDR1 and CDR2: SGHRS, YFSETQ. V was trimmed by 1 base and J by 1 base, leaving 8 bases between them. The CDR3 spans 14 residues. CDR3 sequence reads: CASSLLWRNTEAFF. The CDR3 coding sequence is TGCGCCAGCAGCTTGTTATGGCGGAACACTGAAGCTTTCTTT.

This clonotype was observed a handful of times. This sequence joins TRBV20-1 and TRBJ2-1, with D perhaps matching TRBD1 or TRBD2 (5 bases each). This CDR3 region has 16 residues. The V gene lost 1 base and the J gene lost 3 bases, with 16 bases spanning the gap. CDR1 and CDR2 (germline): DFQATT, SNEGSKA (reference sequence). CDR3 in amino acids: CSARGRDATVYNEQFF. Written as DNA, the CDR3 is TGCAGTGCTAGAGGCCGGGACGCGACAGTCTACAATGAGCAGTTCTTC.

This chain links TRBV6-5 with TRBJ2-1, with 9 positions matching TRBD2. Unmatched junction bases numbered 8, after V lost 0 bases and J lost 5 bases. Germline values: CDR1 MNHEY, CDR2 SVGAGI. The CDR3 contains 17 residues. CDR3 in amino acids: CASSYSASSGINNEQFF. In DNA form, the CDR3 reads TGTGCCAGCAGTTACTCTGCGTCTAGCGGGATCAACAATGAGCAGTTCTTC.

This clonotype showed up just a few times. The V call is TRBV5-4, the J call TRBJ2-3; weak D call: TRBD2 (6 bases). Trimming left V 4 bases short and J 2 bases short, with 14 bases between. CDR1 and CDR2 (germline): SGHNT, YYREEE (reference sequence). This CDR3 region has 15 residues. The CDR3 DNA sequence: TGTGCCAGCAGCATCCACGGAGGGTACACAGATACGCAGTATTTT. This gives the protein CASSIHGGYTDTQYF. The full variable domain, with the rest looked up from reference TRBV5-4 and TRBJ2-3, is ETGVTQSPTHLIKTRGQQVTLRCSSQSGHNTVSWYQQALGQGPQFIFQYYREEENGRGNFPPRFSGLQFPNYSSELNVNALELDDSALYLCASSIHGGYTDTQYFGPGTRLTVL.

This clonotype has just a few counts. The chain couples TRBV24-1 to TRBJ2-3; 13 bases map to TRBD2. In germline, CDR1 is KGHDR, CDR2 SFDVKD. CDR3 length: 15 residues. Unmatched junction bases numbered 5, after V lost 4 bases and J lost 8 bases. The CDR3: CATSDPGTSGTTQYF. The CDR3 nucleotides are TGTGCCACCAGTGACCCTGGGACTAGCGGGACTACGCAGTATTTT.

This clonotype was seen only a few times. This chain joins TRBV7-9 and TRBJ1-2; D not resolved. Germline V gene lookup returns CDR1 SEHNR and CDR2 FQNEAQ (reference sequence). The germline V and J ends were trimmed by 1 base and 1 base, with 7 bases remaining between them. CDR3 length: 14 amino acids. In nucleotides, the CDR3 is TGTGCCAGCAGCTTAGACAGTTATAACTATGGCTACACCTTC. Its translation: CASSLDSYNYGYTF.

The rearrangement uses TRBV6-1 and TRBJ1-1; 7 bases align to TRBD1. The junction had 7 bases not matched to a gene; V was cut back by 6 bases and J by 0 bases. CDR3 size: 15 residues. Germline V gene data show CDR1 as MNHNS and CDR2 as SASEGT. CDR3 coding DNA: TGTGCCAGCAGACAGGGGTTTGGGATGAACACTGAAGCTTTCTTT. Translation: CASRQGFGMNTEAFF.

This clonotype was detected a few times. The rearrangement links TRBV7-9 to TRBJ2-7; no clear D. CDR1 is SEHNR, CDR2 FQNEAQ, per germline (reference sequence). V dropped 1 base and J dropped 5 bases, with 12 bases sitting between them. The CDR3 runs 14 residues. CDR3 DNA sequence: TGTGCCAGCAGCTTAGAGGCTGGCCAGGACGAGCAGTACTTC. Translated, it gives CASSLEAGQDEQYF.

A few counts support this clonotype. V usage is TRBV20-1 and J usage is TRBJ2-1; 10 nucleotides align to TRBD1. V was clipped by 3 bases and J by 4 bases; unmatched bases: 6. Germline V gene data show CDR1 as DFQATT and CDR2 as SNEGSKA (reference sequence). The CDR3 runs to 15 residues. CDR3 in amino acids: CSASNRDRGYNEQFF. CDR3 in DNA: TGCAGTGCTAGTAACCGGGACAGGGGATACAATGAGCAGTTCTTC.

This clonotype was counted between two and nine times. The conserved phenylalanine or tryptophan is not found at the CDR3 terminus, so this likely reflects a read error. CDR3 bases: TGCAGCGTTGGAACCGGGACTAACTACGAGCAGTACATC. This sequence encodes CSVGTGTNYEQYI. This chain connects TRBV29-1 to TRBJ2-7; 7 nucleotides align to TRBD2. Germline CDR1 reads SQVTM; CDR2 reads ANQGSEA. The CDR3 consists of 13 residues. With 4 bases clipped from V and 3 bases from J, the junction kept 6 bases outside the gene matches.

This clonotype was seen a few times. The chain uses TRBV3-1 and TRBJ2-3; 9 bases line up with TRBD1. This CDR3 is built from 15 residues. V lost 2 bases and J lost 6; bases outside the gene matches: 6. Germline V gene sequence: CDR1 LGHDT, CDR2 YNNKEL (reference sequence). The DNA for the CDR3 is TGTGCCAGCAGCCAAACGGGACAGGGTCAGGATACGCAGTATTTT. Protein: CASSQTGQGQDTQYF.